The 27 T cell receptor beta chains below all came from one sample that was sequenced in a study of T cells in Graves' hyperthyroidism and ophthalmopathy. Amplification of TCR beta CDR3 regions used RNA as the template. TCR CDR3 underwent first-round RT-PCR with the HTBI primer set. TCRdb reanalysed the multiplex PCR reads using MiXCR and keeps one entry per CDR3 protein. This table has about 640,000 distinct CDR3 sequences, about a fifth appearing once. What was sequenced was blood. Receptors originate from a man aged 25-45 years with Graves' ophthalmopathy.

With respect to this clonotype: The junction departs from the called germline gene at one end, perhaps through a read error. The rearrangement uses TRBV6-1 and TRBJ1-4, with 9 bases lining up with TRBD1. The germline gives CDR1 MNHNS, CDR2 SASEGT. The CDR3 covers 16 residues. The CDR3 loop is CACSRRTGATNEKLFF. The CDR3, as DNA: TGTGCCTGCAGTAGAAGGACAGGGGCCACTAATGAAAAACTGTTTTTT.

The chain is built from TRBV28 and TRBJ2-7; 10 positions agree with TRBD2. The J segment lost 2 bases and the V segment lost 3 bases, leaving 13 bases of the junction unmatched. Germline CDR1 MDHEN, CDR2 SYDVKM. The CDR3 is 18 residues long. CDR3: CASSLPLVAGGLAYEQYF. CDR3 DNA sequence: TGTGCCAGCAGTTTGCCGTTGGTAGCGGGAGGCCTAGCCTACGAGCAGTACTTC.

This clonotype was picked up many times. The rearrangement uses TRBV6-1 and TRBJ1-1; tentatively, D is TRBD1 (5 bases). Germline CDR1 MNHNS, CDR2 SASEGT. Trimming shortened V by 5 bases and J by 1 base, and 11 bases separated the two germline ends. The CDR3 has 14 residues. CDR3 amino acids: CASSTPGGNTEAFF. Here the CDR3 DNA reads TGTGCCAGCAGTACCCCGGGGGGGAACACTGAAGCTTTCTTT.

This chain uses TRBV10-3 with TRBJ2-1; the D gene is possibly TRBD1 (6 bases). Per germline, CDR1 ENHRY and CDR2 SYGVKD. The CDR3 is made up of 14 amino acids. Trimming stripped 2 bases from V and 5 bases from J, with 10 bases between. CDR3 DNA: TGTGCCATCAGTGAGGAAAACAGGGACAATGAGCAGTTCTTC. Translated, it gives CAISEENRDNEQFF.

The chain combines TRBV7-9 with TRBJ2-7; possible D gene TRBD2, 6 bases. This CDR3 has 13 amino acids. Trimming took 5 bases from V and 3 from J, leaving 11 bases between them. The V gene's germline CDR1 is SEHNR and CDR2 FQNEAQ (reference sequence). The CDR3 is CASSVAAGYEQYF. The CDR3 nucleotides read TGTGCCAGCAGCGTGGCAGCGGGCTACGAGCAGTACTTC. Full variable domain (outside the CDR3, taken from reference TRBV7-9 and TRBJ2-7): DTGVSQNPRHKITKRGQNVTFRCDPISEHNRLYWYRQTLGQGPEFLTYFQNEAQLEKSRLLSDRFSAERPKGSFSTLEIQRTEQGDSAMYLCASSVAAGYEQYFGPGTRLTVT.

This clonotype appeared a few times. The chain joins TRBV10-3 to TRBJ2-7; D gene ambiguous. Per germline, CDR1 ENHRY and CDR2 SYGVKD. The ends were cut back, 7 bases at V and 0 bases at J, with 10 bases in the middle. CDR3 size: 13 residues. DNA of the CDR3: TGTGCCATCATGGCGGTAAGCTCCTACGAGCAGTACTTC. This gives the protein CAIMAVSSYEQYF.

This clonotype has just a few counts. The rearrangement joins TRBV4-3 to TRBJ2-2; 8 bases are shared with TRBD2. CDR1 is LGHNA and CDR2 is YSLEER in the germline V gene. V was clipped by 1 base and J by 4 bases; unmatched bases: 11. This CDR3 comprises 18 residues. DNA of the CDR3: TGCGCCAGCAGCCAAGGACCCCAGGGACTAGGTAGCACCGGGGAGCTGTTTTTT. This encodes CASSQGPQGLGSTGELFF.

This clonotype came up many times. The V and J genes are TRBV5-1 and TRBJ2-1; perhaps TRBD1 as D (6 bases). V was shortened by 3 bases and J by 7 bases, with 20 bases between the two germline ends. Germline CDR1 and CDR2: SGHRS and YFSETQ. CDR3 length: 16 amino acids. The CDR3 is CASSSNTGLSGNEQFF. The CDR3 coding sequence is TGCGCCAGCAGCTCAAACACAGGGTTATCGGGGAATGAGCAGTTCTTC.

This clonotype was picked up a small number of times. The rearrangement uses TRBV3-1 and TRBJ1-2; possibly TRBD1 for D (5 bases). The CDR3 is 15 amino acids. V lost 0 bases and J lost 8, with 16 bases in between. Germline assignment: CDR1 LGHDT and CDR2 YNNKEL (reference sequence). The DNA for the CDR3 is TGTGCCAGCAGCCAAGATAGGGGAGGGCTAGAAGGCTACACCTTC. It is translated as CASSQDRGGLEGYTF.

This clonotype was observed at least ten times. The chain is built from TRBV11-2 and TRBJ2-3, with TRBD2 matching over 10 bases. Germline V gene lookup returns CDR1 SGHAT and CDR2 FQNNGV. The CDR3 contains 16 residues. J was trimmed by 0 bases and V by 5 bases; bases with no gene match: 5. The CDR3 loop reads CASSLTSGPSTDTQYF. The CDR3 nucleotides are TGTGCCAGCAGCCTGACTAGCGGGCCAAGCACAGATACGCAGTATTTT.

For the CDR3, the DNA is TGCAGTGCTAGAGAGACTGATGCCTCTGGAAACACCATATATTTT. This encodes CSARETDASGNTIYF. The chain recombines TRBV20-1 with TRBJ1-3; no definite D call. CDR1 is DFQATT and CDR2 is SNEGSKA in the germline V gene (reference sequence). V lost 0 bases to trimming and J lost 0 bases, with 9 bases between them. This CDR3 contains 15 residues.

Comments on this clonotype: Germline is not matched at one junction end, which may reflect a read error. In nucleotides, the CDR3 is TGCACCAGCTTCTCAACCGGGCGAGACACCGGGGAGCTGTTTTTT. Its protein product is CTSFSTGRDTGELFF. The gene calls are TRBV5-1 and TRBJ2-2; D is undetermined. Per germline, CDR1 SGHRS and CDR2 YFSETQ. The CDR3 length is 15 residues.

This clonotype occurred a few times. The chain is built from TRBV9 and TRBJ1-1; possibly TRBD1 for D (6 bases). Looked up from germline, CDR1 is SGDLS and CDR2 is YYNGEE. The V gene lost 0 bases and the J gene lost 8 bases, with 14 bases spanning the gap. This CDR3 has 14 amino acids. For the CDR3, the DNA is TGTGCCAGCAGCGTAGGGAGGGACAAAAGGGAAGCTTTCTTT. Protein product: CASSVGRDKREAFF.

The rearrangement uses TRBV4-3 and TRBJ2-3, with 9 positions matching TRBD1. Germline CDR1 is LGHNA and CDR2 is YSLEER. The CDR3 sequence is 17 residues long. Unmatched junction bases numbered 7, after V lost 0 bases and J lost 3 bases. The CDR3 DNA is TGCGCCAGCAGCCAAGACCTACCGGGACAGGGAACAGATACGCAGTATTTT. Translation: CASSQDLPGQGTDTQYF.

Ten or more counts support this clonotype. This chain uses TRBV11-2 with TRBJ1-4; no definite D call. This CDR3 comprises 13 residues. Per germline, CDR1 SGHAT and CDR2 FQNNGV. V was clipped by 5 bases and J by 8 bases, with 12 bases between them. The CDR3 sequence: CASSGMREEKLFF. CDR3 nucleotides: TGTGCCAGCAGCGGTATGAGGGAGGAAAAACTGTTTTTT.

This clonotype was counted a few times. The chain couples TRBV20-1 to TRBJ1-4, with D perhaps TRBD1 (6 bases). This CDR3 is built from 14 residues. V was pared by 2 bases and J by 5 bases, with 12 bases between. Per germline, CDR1 DFQATT and CDR2 SNEGSKA (reference sequence). In nucleotides, the CDR3 is TGCAGTGCTAGAAAGACAGGTTTGAATGAAAAACTGTTTTTT. Translation gives CSARKTGLNEKLFF.

The chain uses TRBV4-1 and TRBJ2-1, with D hard to call. This CDR3 comprises 15 residues. Per the germline V gene, CDR1 is MGHRA and CDR2 is YSYEKL. Deletions cut 1 base from V and 8 bases from J, with 15 bases between. The CDR3 DNA is TGCGCCAGCAGCCAAGGCCCCTCACAATTCGATGAGCAGTTCTTC. Translation: CASSQGPSQFDEQFF.

The DNA of the CDR3 is TGTGCCAGCTCACCGGGCAGGGGCGTTGGCGAAAAACTGTTTTTT. This translates into CASSPGRGVGEKLFF. The chain links TRBV18 to TRBJ1-4; TRBD1 is a possible D gene (6 bases). The germline CDR1 and CDR2 sequences are KGHSH and LQKENI. CDR3 length: 15 amino acids. V was cut by 3 bases and J by 8 bases, with 16 bases left in between.

This clonotype was counted between two and nine times. The chain joins TRBV11-3 to TRBJ2-1; no clear D. CDR3 size: 13 residues. The V gene's germline CDR1 is SGHNT and CDR2 YENEEA. Trimming left V 0 bases short and J 9 bases short, with 9 bases between. CDR3 loop: CASSLDRAREQFF. The CDR3 DNA reads as TGTGCCAGCAGCTTAGATCGGGCGCGTGAGCAGTTCTTC.

This clonotype was seen many times. The chain employs TRBV11-2 and TRBJ2-7, with D maybe TRBD1 (6 bases). This CDR3 contains 13 residues. V was shortened by 8 bases and J by 1 base, with 12 bases between the two germline ends. CDR1 is SGHAT, CDR2 FQNNGV, per germline. CDR3 in amino acids: CASEITGSYEQYF. The CDR3 DNA follows: TGTGCCAGCGAGATCACAGGGTCCTACGAGCAGTACTTC.

This clonotype came up a few times. The chain carries TRBV11-2 and TRBJ2-3; 11 bases are a match to TRBD2. Unmatched junction bases numbered 7, after V lost 5 bases and J lost 0 bases. CDR1 and CDR2 (germline): SGHAT, FQNNGV. The CDR3 extends over 17 amino acids. The CDR3 nucleotides read TGTGCCAGCAGCCGCGGACTAGCGGGTTATAGCACAGATACGCAGTATTTT. Its protein is CASSRGLAGYSTDTQYF.

This clonotype has only a few counts. The chain carries TRBV20-1 and TRBJ2-7; D perhaps matches TRBD1 (5 bases). The V end lost 5 bases, the J end lost 6 bases, and 20 bases lay between the germline ends. Germline V gene sequence: CDR1 DFQATT, CDR2 SNEGSKA (reference sequence). CDR3 length: 14 amino acids. DNA of the CDR3: TGCAGTGCTTCCTCGGGCATGCAGGGAAGCGAGCAGTACTTC. It is translated as CSASSGMQGSEQYF.

Here the CDR3 reads CASSHTGTGNTEAFF. DNA for the CDR3: TGTGCCAGCAGCCACACCGGGACAGGGAACACTGAAGCTTTCTTT. The chain carries TRBV14 and TRBJ1-1; 8 bases match TRBD1. Germline CDR1 and CDR2: SGHDN and FVKESK. V gave up 3 bases and J gave up 1 base; unmatched junction bases: 4. The CDR3 sequence is 15 residues long.

This clonotype was recorded at least ten times. The V gene is TRBV2, the J gene TRBJ1-1; D is unresolved. The CDR3 has 11 amino acids. Germline CDR1 SNHLY, CDR2 FYNNEI. Trimming left V 2 bases short and J 8 bases short, with 6 bases between. CDR3 in DNA: TGTGCCAGCAGTGAAAGGCCGGAAGCTTTCTTT. Its protein is CASSERPEAFF.

J is TRBJ1-2 and V is TRBV10-3, with D possibly TRBD1 on 6 matching bases. The CDR3 contains 14 residues. Germline loops: CDR1 ENHRY, CDR2 SYGVKD. Trimming cost V 5 bases and J 4 bases, with 14 bases left between them. The CDR3 nucleotides read TGTGCCATCAGTTCTGGACAGAACCCCTATGGCTACACCTTC. Its protein is CAISSGQNPYGYTF.

This clonotype was seen ten or more times. This chain links TRBV27 with TRBJ2-1; the match to TRBD2 covers 8 bases. Germline CDR1 and CDR2: MNHEY and SMNVEV (reference sequence). V shed 4 bases, J shed 5 bases, and the junction held 13 bases outside the gene matches. The CDR3 covers 17 residues. CDR3 residues: CASSSPRRGTRDNEQFF. For the CDR3, the DNA is TGTGCCAGCAGTTCACCTCGCCGGGGGACTAGGGACAATGAGCAGTTCTTC.

The chain has TRBV12-3 or TRBV12-4 and TRBJ1-5; D perhaps matches TRBD1 (5 bases). The CDR3 runs 14 residues. V lost 7 bases to trimming and J lost 8 bases, with 18 bases between them. This CDR3 reads CASTQAVQGEPQHF. Written as DNA, the CDR3 is TGTGCCAGCACCCAGGCGGTGCAAGGGGAGCCCCAGCATTTT.